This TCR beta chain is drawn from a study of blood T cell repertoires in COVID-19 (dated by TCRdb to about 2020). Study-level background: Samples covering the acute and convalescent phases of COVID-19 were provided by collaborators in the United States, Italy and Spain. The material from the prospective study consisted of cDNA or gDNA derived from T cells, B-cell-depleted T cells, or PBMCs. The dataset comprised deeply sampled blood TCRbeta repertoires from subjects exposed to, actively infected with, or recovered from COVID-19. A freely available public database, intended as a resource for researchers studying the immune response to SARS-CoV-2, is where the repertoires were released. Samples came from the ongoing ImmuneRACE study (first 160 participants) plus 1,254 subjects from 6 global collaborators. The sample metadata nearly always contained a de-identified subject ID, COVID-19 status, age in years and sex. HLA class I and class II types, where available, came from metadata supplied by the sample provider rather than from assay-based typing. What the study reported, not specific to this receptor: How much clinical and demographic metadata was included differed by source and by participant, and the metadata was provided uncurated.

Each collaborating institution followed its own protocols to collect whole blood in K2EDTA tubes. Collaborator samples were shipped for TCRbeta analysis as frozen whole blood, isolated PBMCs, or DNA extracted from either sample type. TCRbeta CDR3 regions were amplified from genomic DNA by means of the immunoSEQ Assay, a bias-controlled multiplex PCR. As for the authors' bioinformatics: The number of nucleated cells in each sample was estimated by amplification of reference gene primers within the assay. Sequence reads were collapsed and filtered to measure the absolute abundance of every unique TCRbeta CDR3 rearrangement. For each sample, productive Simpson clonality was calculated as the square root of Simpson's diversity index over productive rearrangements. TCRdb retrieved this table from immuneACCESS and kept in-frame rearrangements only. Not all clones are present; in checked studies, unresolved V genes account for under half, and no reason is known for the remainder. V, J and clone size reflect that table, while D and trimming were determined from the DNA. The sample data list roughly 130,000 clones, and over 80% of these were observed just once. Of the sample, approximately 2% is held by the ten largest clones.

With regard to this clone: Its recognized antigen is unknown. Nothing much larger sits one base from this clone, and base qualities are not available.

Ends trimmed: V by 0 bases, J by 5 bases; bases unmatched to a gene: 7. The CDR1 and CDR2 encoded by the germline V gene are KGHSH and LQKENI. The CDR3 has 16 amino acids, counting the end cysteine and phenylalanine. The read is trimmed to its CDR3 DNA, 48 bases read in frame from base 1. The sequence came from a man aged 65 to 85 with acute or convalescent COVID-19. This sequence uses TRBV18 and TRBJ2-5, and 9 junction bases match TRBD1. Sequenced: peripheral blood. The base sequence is TGTGCCAGCTCACCACCCACGGGACAGGGAGACGAGACCCAGTACTTC. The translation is CASSPPTGQGDETQYF.